This T cell receptor beta chain is drawn from a study of CXCR3-negative and CXCR3-positive naive CD8 T cells. Study findings and constraints: For CXCR3-positive naive cells, TRB CDR3s were more hydrophobic than those of CXCR3-negative naive cells.

TRB cDNA libraries were made by UMI-labeled 5' RACE. For each CDR3 protein, TCRdb gives one entry from its re-call of the 5' RACE reads, without DNA. Listed are roughly 100,000 distinct CDR3 sequences; approximately 0.38% falls within the top ten. Germline lookup yields CDR1 SGHKS and CDR2 YYEKEE (reference sequence). There are 16 residues in the CDR3. A note on this clonotype: As yet, its antigen is unknown.

The chain recombines TRBV5-5 with TRBJ1-2; the D call of TRBD1 rests on TCRdb alone, since no DNA is present to check it. This receptor was taken from a human donor in good health. Some clones in this sample may be carry-over from other donors' samples. Input material: naive CXCR3+ CD8+ T cells from blood. Subset in this sample: CD45RO-CCR7+CD27+CD95- naive CD8+ T cells expressing CXCR3 (TNR3+). The CDR3 is CASSPILTGGNYGYTF.